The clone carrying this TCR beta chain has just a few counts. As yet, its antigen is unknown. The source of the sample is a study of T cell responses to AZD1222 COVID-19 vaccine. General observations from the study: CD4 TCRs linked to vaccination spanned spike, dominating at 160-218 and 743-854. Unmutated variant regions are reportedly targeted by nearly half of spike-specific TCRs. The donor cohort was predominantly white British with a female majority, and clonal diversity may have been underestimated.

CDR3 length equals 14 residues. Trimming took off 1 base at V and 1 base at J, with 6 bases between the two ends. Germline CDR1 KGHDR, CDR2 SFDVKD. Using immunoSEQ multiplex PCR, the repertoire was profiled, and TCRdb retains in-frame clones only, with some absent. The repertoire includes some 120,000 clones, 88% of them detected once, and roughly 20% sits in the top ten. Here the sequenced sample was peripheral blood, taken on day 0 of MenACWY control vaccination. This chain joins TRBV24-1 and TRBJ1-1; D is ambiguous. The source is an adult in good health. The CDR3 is CATSDLGQNTEAFF. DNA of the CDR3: TGTGCCACCAGTGATTTAGGGCAGAACACTGAAGCTTTCTTT.